Described below is a single TCR beta chain sequence and its context. The data derive from a study of blood T cell repertoires in COVID-19. The overall study: Donors in the United States, Italy and Spain gave samples during acute or convalescent COVID-19.

The CDR3 length is 16 residues. V was cut by 1 base and J by 0 bases, with 12 bases left in between. CDR1 is SGHRS and CDR2 is YFSETQ in the germline V gene. As originally analysed: Reference gene primer amplification in the assay estimated nucleated cell counts. The data were produced by immunoSEQ multiplex PCR, yet TCRdb's version contains in-frame clones alone and is incomplete. Clone size and the V and J calls come from that table; the DNA yielded D and trimming. The sample carries 300,000 to 350,000 clones, about 87% recorded once. The Seattle patients joined while their infection was active and were tracked longitudinally afterward.

This clonotype was obtained from a woman aged 25-40 years with COVID-19, enrolled during active disease. Material: peripheral blood. The chain carries TRBV5-1 and TRBJ2-3; the D is unclear. CDR3 bases: TGCGCCAGCAGCTTGCCGTCAGGCTCTAGCACAGATACGCAGTATTTT. As protein: CASSLPSGSSTDTQYF.